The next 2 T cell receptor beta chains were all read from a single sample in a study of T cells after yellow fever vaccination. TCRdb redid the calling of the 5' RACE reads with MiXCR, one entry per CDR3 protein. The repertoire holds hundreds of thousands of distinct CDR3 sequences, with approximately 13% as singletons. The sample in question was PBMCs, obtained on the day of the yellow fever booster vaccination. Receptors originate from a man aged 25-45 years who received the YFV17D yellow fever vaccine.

This CDR3 reads CASSPENGRIQYF. CDR3 nucleotide sequence: TGTGCCAGCTCACCAGAAAACGGACGTATTCAGTACTTC. The chain is built from TRBV18 and TRBJ2-4; D ambiguous. The CDR3 extends over 13 amino acids. Trimming took off 2 bases at V and 10 bases at J, with 12 bases between the two ends. Germline V CDR1 and CDR2: KGHSH, LQKENI.

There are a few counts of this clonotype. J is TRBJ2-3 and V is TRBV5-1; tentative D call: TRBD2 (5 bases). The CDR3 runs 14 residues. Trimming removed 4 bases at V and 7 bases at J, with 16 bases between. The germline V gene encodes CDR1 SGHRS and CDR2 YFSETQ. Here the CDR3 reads CASSTDLAANTQYF. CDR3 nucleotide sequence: TGCGCCAGCAGCACAGACCTAGCCGCAAATACGCAGTATTTT.